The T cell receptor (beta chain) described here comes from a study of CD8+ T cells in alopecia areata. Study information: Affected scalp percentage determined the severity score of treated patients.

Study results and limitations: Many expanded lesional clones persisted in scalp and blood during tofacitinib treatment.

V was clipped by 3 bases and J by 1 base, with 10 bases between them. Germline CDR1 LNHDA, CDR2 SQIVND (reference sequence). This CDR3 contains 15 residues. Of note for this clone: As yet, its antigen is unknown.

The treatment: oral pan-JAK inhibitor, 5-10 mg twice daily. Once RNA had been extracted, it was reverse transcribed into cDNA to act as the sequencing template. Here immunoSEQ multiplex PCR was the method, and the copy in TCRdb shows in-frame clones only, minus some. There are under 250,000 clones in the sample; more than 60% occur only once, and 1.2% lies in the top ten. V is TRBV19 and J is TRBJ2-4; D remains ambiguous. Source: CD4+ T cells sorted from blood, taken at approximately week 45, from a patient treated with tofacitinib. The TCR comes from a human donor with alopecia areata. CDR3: CASSISRLAKNIQYF. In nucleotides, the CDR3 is TGTGCCAGTAGTATCTCGCGGTTGGCCAAAAACATTCAGTACTTC. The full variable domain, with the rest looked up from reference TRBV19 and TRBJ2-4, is DGGITQSPKYLFRKEGQNVTLSCEQNLNHDAMYWYRQDPGQGLRLIYYSQIVNDFQKGDIAEGYSVSREKKESFPLTVTSAQKNPTAFYLCASSISRLAKNIQYFGAGTRLSVL.